This entry lists 30 T cell receptor beta chains sequenced from one sample in a study of T cells after yellow fever vaccination. From the 5' RACE reads, TCRdb called clonotypes with MiXCR, one entry per CDR3 protein. Altogether 200,000 to 300,000 distinct CDR3 sequences are present, more than 3.5% being singletons, with the ten largest covering 15% to 20%. The sequences come from PBMCs, collected 15 days after the yellow fever booster vaccination. The origin of the receptors is a man between 18 and 35 years old who received the YFV17D yellow fever vaccine.

There are many counts of this clonotype. The J gene is TRBJ1-1, the V gene TRBV5-4, with D possibly TRBD1 on 5 matching bases. There are 13 residues in the CDR3. Germline V gene data show CDR1 as SGHNT and CDR2 as YYREEE (reference sequence). Trimming removed 4 bases from V and 3 bases from J, with 10 bases in between. The CDR3 DNA follows: TGTGCCAGCAGCAAGGACACTTACACTGAAGCTTTCTTT. Protein: CASSKDTYTEAFF.

This clonotype was recorded at least ten times. V usage is TRBV5-4 and J usage is TRBJ2-3; 13 positions match TRBD2. This CDR3 is built from 14 residues. CDR1 and CDR2 from the germline V gene are SGHNT and YYREEE (reference sequence). The ends lost 4 bases at V and 11 bases at J; junction bases unmatched: 7. The CDR3 sequence: CASSEGLAGSLQYF. DNA of the CDR3: TGTGCCAGCAGCGAGGGACTAGCGGGGAGTTTGCAGTATTTT.

This clonotype has at least ten counts. The V and J genes are TRBV6-2 or TRBV6-3 and TRBJ2-1; a weak D match, TRBD1 (8 bases). Between the trimmed V and J ends, which lost 5 bases and 5 bases, there was a span of 13 bases. From germline, CDR1 is MNHEY and CDR2 SVGEGT. CDR3 length: 14 amino acids. The CDR3: CASSVQGGDNEQFF. The CDR3, as DNA: TGTGCCAGCAGTGTACAGGGGGGGGACAATGAGCAGTTCTTC.

This clonotype came up many times. The chain joins TRBV11-2 to TRBJ2-1; the match to TRBD2 covers 7 bases. The CDR3 has 16 residues. Germline values: CDR1 SGHAT, CDR2 FQNNGV. The trim removed 5 bases at V and 0 bases at J, leaving 7 bases unmatched. The CDR3 DNA follows: TGTGCCAGCAGCCCTCGGGGGGACTTCTCCTACAATGAGCAGTTCTTC. Amino acid sequence: CASSPRGDFSYNEQFF.

This clonotype has ten or more counts. The chain uses TRBV6-5 and TRBJ2-3, with 8 bases identical to TRBD2. Looked up from germline, CDR1 is MNHEY and CDR2 is SVGAGI. CDR3 length equals 17 residues. Losses at the gene ends were 2 bases for V and 0 bases for J; bases not matched to a gene: 7. In DNA form, the CDR3 reads TGTGCCAGCAGTTACGTAACTAGCGGCTCTAGCACAGATACGCAGTATTTT. Its protein product is CASSYVTSGSSTDTQYF.

This chain uses TRBV4-1 with TRBJ1-5; unclear D gene. The CDR3 covers 14 residues. V lost 1 base and J 4 bases, leaving 8 bases between the germline ends. Germline CDR1 is MGHRA and CDR2 is YSYEKL. CDR3 amino acids: CASSQGSVNQPQHF. CDR3 DNA sequence: TGCGCCAGCAGCCAAGGATCGGTGAATCAGCCCCAGCATTTT.

This clonotype was recorded at least ten times. One end of the junction fails to match germline, which may point to a read error. The chain recombines TRBV7-2 with TRBJ2-1, with D perhaps TRBD1 (6 bases). Germline CDR1 SGHTA, CDR2 FQGNSA. The CDR3 totals 14 residues. CDR3 sequence reads: CDSSLQGSRNEQFF. The CDR3 DNA reads as TGTGACAGCAGCCTACAGGGATCCAGAAATGAGCAGTTCTTC.

This clonotype was counted many times. V and J are TRBV6-6 and TRBJ2-6; possibly TRBD1 for D (5 bases). Germline CDR1 and CDR2: MNHNY and SVGAGI (reference sequence). The CDR3 totals 13 residues. The V end was cut by 5 bases, the J end by 19 bases, with 21 bases between. CDR3 DNA sequence: TGTGCCAGCAGTCCCCCAGACAGCCTTTTTAGCACTTTC. It yields the protein CASSPPDSLFSTF.

This clonotype was detected many times. This chain joins TRBV6-5 and TRBJ2-2; no clear D. Trimming cost V 2 bases and J 4 bases, with 2 bases left between them. This CDR3 comprises 12 residues. CDR1 MNHEY and CDR2 SVGAGI come from the germline V gene. Here the CDR3 reads CASSYGTGELFF. In DNA, the CDR3 is TGTGCCAGCAGTTACGGCACCGGGGAGCTGTTTTTT.

As to this clonotype: A single base separates this from a much larger clone, so it may be a read error. This sequence joins TRBV7-3 and TRBJ2-3; 9 bases fit TRBD1. CDR3 length: 16 residues. Losses at the gene ends were 4 bases for V and 1 base for J; bases not matched to a gene: 6. The germline CDR1 and CDR2 sequences are SGHTA and FQGTGA. The CDR3 coding sequence is TGTGCCAGCAGCTCACAGGGGGCGTTTGGCACAGATACGCAGTATTTT. It encodes CASSSQGAFGTDTQYF.

This clonotype was found many times. This chain links TRBV5-1 with TRBJ1-4; TRBD1 matches at 10 bases. V was pared by 2 bases and J by 0 bases, with 4 bases of the junction left unmatched. Germline values: CDR1 SGHRS, CDR2 YFSETQ. The CDR3 spans 17 residues. As DNA, the CDR3 is TGCGCCAGCAGCTTACGGGACAGGGGCTCAACTAATGAAAAACTGTTTTTT. Translated, it gives CASSLRDRGSTNEKLFF.

This clonotype was counted only a few times. The V call is TRBV15, the J call TRBJ2-5; D possibly corresponds to TRBD2 (6 bases). The J call may not be correct, given that the DNA end is closer to TRBJ2-1. The CDR3 is made up of 13 amino acids. The germline V gene encodes CDR1 LNHNV and CDR2 YYDKDF (reference sequence). In DNA form, the CDR3 reads TGTGCCACCAGCAGGGTCCGGGGGAAGACCCAGTTCTTC. Translation gives CATSRVRGKTQFF.

This clonotype occurred many times. The chain joins TRBV5-1 to TRBJ2-7, with D unresolved. V was trimmed by 1 base and J by 1 base, leaving 6 bases between them. The CDR3 runs 13 residues. Germline V CDR1 and CDR2: SGHRS, YFSETQ. The CDR3 DNA is TGCGCCAGCAGCTTGCAGGAATCCTACGAGCAGTACTTC. The encoded protein is CASSLQESYEQYF.

The sample holds many counts of this clonotype. This chain uses TRBV27 with TRBJ1-4, with a weak D call TRBD1 (5 bases). Germline CDR1 and CDR2: MNHEY and SMNVEV (reference sequence). The length of the CDR3 is 16 residues. The ends were cut back, 5 bases at V and 5 bases at J, with 18 bases in the middle. Written as DNA, the CDR3 is TGTGCCAGCAGTACCGAACCGGGACGACTAAATGAAAAACTGTTTTTT. Its protein product is CASSTEPGRLNEKLFF. Filled out from reference TRBV27 and TRBJ1-4, the complete variable domain reads EAQVTQNPRYLITVTGKKLTVTCSQNMNHEYMSWYRQDPGLGLRQIYYSMNVEVTDKGDVPEGYKVSRKEKRNFPLILESPSPNQTSLYFCASSTEPGRLNEKLFFGSGTQLSVL.

This clonotype was counted many times. The chain has TRBV6-5 and TRBJ2-5; 11 bases match TRBD2. This CDR3 spans 13 amino acids. The V gene's germline CDR1 is MNHEY and CDR2 SVGAGI. Unmatched junction bases numbered 3, after V lost 8 bases and J lost 4 bases. The chain's CDR3 is CASRLAGGETQYF. In DNA, the CDR3 is TGTGCCAGCCGCCTAGCGGGGGGAGAGACCCAGTACTTC.

The rearrangement links TRBV14 to TRBJ2-1; 10 bases are a match to TRBD1. The length of the CDR3 is 16 residues. J gave up 2 bases and V 2 bases, and 3 bases lay outside the gene matches. In germline, CDR1 is SGHDN, CDR2 FVKESK. CDR3 region: CASSQIGQGAYNEQFF. In DNA, the CDR3 is TGTGCCAGCAGCCAAATAGGACAGGGGGCCTACAATGAGCAGTTCTTC.

This clonotype was detected many times. The chain couples TRBV20-1 to TRBJ2-7, with TRBD1 matching 9 bases. Germline loops: CDR1 DFQATT, CDR2 SNEGSKA (reference sequence). The CDR3 contains 15 residues. The trim removed 0 bases at V and 1 base at J, leaving 4 bases unmatched. This CDR3 is CSAREPGQGSYEQYF. The CDR3 DNA is TGCAGTGCTAGAGAACCGGGACAGGGATCCTACGAGCAGTACTTC.

This clonotype was counted many times. This chain connects TRBV9 to TRBJ2-1; 13 positions agree with TRBD2. Germline V lookup: CDR1 SGDLS, CDR2 YYNGEE. V dropped 4 bases and J dropped 15; count of bases not matched to a gene: 7. The CDR3 covers 13 residues. CDR3 sequence: CASSTSGGVHLFF. For the CDR3, the DNA is TGTGCCAGCAGCACTAGCGGGGGGGTCCATTTGTTCTTC.

This clonotype was counted ten times or more. This chain uses TRBV4-3 with TRBJ2-1; 8 bases map to TRBD1. Per the germline V gene, CDR1 is LGHNA and CDR2 is YSLEER. This CDR3 spans 15 amino acids. The V and J ends lost 1 base and 3 bases, in that order; junction bases with no gene match: 2. In DNA, the CDR3 is TGCGCCAGCAGCCAAGCCGGGACAGGCTACAATGAGCAGTTCTTC. Amino acids: CASSQAGTGYNEQFF.

Many counts were recorded for this clonotype. The chain recombines TRBV20-1 with TRBJ2-7; TRBD1 matches at 8 bases. The CDR3 runs to 15 residues. V dropped 3 bases and J dropped 2; count of bases not matched to a gene: 9. In germline, CDR1 is DFQATT, CDR2 SNEGSKA (reference sequence). The CDR3 loop is CSASSDRGRTYEQYF. CDR3 DNA: TGCAGTGCTAGTAGTGACAGGGGAAGAACCTACGAGCAGTACTTC.

This clonotype has a count of ten or more. The chain combines TRBV20-1 with TRBJ1-4; D might be TRBD1 (5 bases). Germline V gene sequence: CDR1 DFQATT, CDR2 SNEGSKA (reference sequence). The CDR3 is 13 residues long. The V end was cut by 6 bases, the J end by 8 bases, with 16 bases between. The CDR3, as DNA: TGCAGTGCGAACCAGGGTTCTTGGGAAAAACTGTTTTTT. This translates into CSANQGSWEKLFF.

This clonotype has a count of ten or more. The V gene is TRBV14, the J gene TRBJ2-5; D not resolved. Trimming pared 0 bases from V and 5 bases from J, leaving 16 bases between. CDR3 length: 16 amino acids. Germline-derived CDR1 and CDR2 are SGHDN and FVKESK. The CDR3: CASSQDKISEPETQYF. CDR3 DNA: TGTGCCAGCAGCCAAGATAAAATTAGTGAGCCGGAGACCCAGTACTTC. Complete variable domain (other parts from reference TRBV14 and TRBJ2-5): EAGVTQFPSHSVIEKGQTVTLRCDPISGHDNLYWYRRVMGKEIKFLLHFVKESKQDESGMPNNRFLAERTGGTYSTLKVQPAELEDSGVYFCASSQDKISEPETQYFGPGTRLLVL.

This clonotype turned up a few times. This chain joins TRBV7-2 and TRBJ1-5, with TRBD1 matching 11 bases. This CDR3 is built from 17 residues. J gave up 1 base and V 4 bases, and 6 bases lay outside the gene matches. The germline gives CDR1 SGHTA, CDR2 FQGNSA. The CDR3 loop is CASSSGQGGGSNQPQHF. CDR3 DNA sequence: TGTGCCAGCAGCTCGGGACAGGGGGGGGGGAGCAATCAGCCCCAGCATTTT.

Many counts were recorded for this clonotype. The chain recombines TRBV6-6 with TRBJ2-7; D not resolved. This CDR3 is built from 11 residues. V was clipped by 0 bases and J by 7 bases, with 4 bases between them. Germline CDR1 reads MNHNY; CDR2 reads SVGAGI (reference sequence). CDR3 in DNA: TGTGCCAGCAGTTACTCGTCAGAGCAGTACTTC. This gives the protein CASSYSSEQYF.

This clonotype was recorded many times. This sequence joins TRBV7-2 and TRBJ1-5; tentative D call: TRBD1 (5 bases). The CDR3 loop spans 14 amino acids. Trimming shortened V by 2 bases and J by 5 bases, and 10 bases separated the two germline ends. Germline CDR1 is SGHTA and CDR2 is FQGNSA. CDR3 in DNA: TGTGCCAGCAGCTTATACGGGGCGGATCAGCCCCAGCATTTT. Protein product: CASSLYGADQPQHF.

This clonotype was seen more than once but under ten times. The chain combines TRBV5-1 with TRBJ1-2, with 10 nucleotides matching TRBD1. Germline V gene lookup returns CDR1 SGHRS and CDR2 YFSETQ. This CDR3 contains 14 residues. With 1 base clipped from V and 6 bases from J, the junction kept 3 bases outside the gene matches. The CDR3 DNA reads TGCGCCAGCAGCTTGAGACAGGGGGCGGATGGCTACACCTTC. Protein: CASSLRQGADGYTF.

This clonotype was recorded many times. This sequence joins TRBV12-3 or TRBV12-4 and TRBJ2-7; TRBD1 agrees at 8 bases. CDR3 length: 14 residues. The V segment lost 7 bases and the J segment 3 bases; nucleotides outside the gene matches: 8. CDR3 sequence: CASTPADRDYEQYF. In nucleotides, the CDR3 is TGTGCCAGCACCCCCGCGGACAGGGACTACGAGCAGTACTTC.

This clonotype appeared many times. The chain has TRBV7-9 and TRBJ2-1; D is possibly TRBD1 or TRBD2 (6 bases each). Germline-derived CDR1 and CDR2 are SEHNR and FQNEAQ (reference sequence). This CDR3 region has 14 residues. With 1 base removed from V and 10 bases from J, the gap between germline ends came to 14 bases. CDR3 nucleotides: TGTGCCAGCAGCTTAGAGAGAGGGGGAGGCGAGCAGTTCTTC. It is translated as CASSLERGGGEQFF.

This chain joins TRBV20-1 and TRBJ2-7, with no clear D. The germline gives CDR1 DFQATT, CDR2 SNEGSKA (reference sequence). V dropped 3 bases and J dropped 2 bases, with 17 bases sitting between them. The CDR3 length is 15 residues. CDR3 bases: TGCAGTGCTAGCCCGACCGCTTTCGACCCCTACGAGCAGTACGTC. Amino acids: CSASPTAFDPYEQYV.

This clonotype was recorded at least ten times. This chain joins TRBV5-1 and TRBJ1-1, with D uncertain. V was trimmed by 1 base and J by 1 base, leaving 11 bases between them. The CDR3 is 15 residues long. Germline V CDR1 and CDR2: SGHRS, YFSETQ. CDR3: CASSLSLAENTEAFF. The DNA of the CDR3 is TGCGCCAGCAGCTTGTCCTTGGCAGAGAACACTGAAGCTTTCTTT.